What follows are 31 T cell receptor beta chains derived from one specimen sequenced in a study of T cell responses to AZD1222 COVID-19 vaccine (dated by TCRdb to the early 2020s). According to the study, the label for this sample's time point signals: about 28 days (+/-7) after the second vaccine dose. Library preparation used the immunoSEQ multiplex PCR assay. TCRdb limited this immuneACCESS table to in-frame rearrangements with V and J called. A share of clones is missing; checked studies link under half to unresolved V genes, and the rest is unexplained. The sample table contains more than 90,000 clones; only one count was recorded for 86% of them. Roughly a sixth of the sample rests with the top ten. This specimen was peripheral blood, taken 28 days after the second AZD1222 dose. These receptor sequences come from an adult who received the AZD1222 COVID-19 vaccine.

The rearrangement joins TRBV9 to TRBJ2-3, with D perhaps TRBD1 or TRBD2 (6 bases each). CDR1 SGDLS and CDR2 YYNGEE come from the germline V gene. CDR3 length: 15 residues. Trimming stripped 3 bases from V and 8 bases from J, with 19 bases between. The CDR3 nucleotides are TGTGCCAGCAGCGAGAGGGGGGACTGGGTGACTACGCAGTATTTT. It codes for CASSERGDWVTTQYF. The complete variable domain, with remaining parts taken from reference TRBV9 and TRBJ2-3, reads DSGVTQTPKHLITATGQRVTLRCSPRSGDLSVYWYQQSLDQGLQFLIQYYNGEERAKGNILERFSAQQFPDLHSELNLSSLELGDSALYFCASSERGDWVTTQYFGPGTRLTVL.

This chain uses TRBV19 with TRBJ1-4; no clear D. From germline, CDR1 is LNHDA and CDR2 SQIVND (reference sequence). V was clipped by 3 bases and J by 3 bases, with 11 bases between them. The length of the CDR3 is 15 residues. Here the CDR3 reads CASSMWGLSNEKLFF. The CDR3 coding sequence is TGTGCCAGTAGTATGTGGGGTTTGTCTAATGAAAAACTGTTTTTT.

This rearrangement joins TRBV6-5 to TRBJ1-5; D ambiguous. This CDR3 comprises 13 residues. Germline CDR1 is MNHEY and CDR2 is SVGAGI. Trimming took off 8 bases at V and 6 bases at J, with 14 bases between the two ends. In nucleotides, the CDR3 is TGTGCCAGCGGGGTTGAAGTCGGTCAGCCCCAGCATTTT. This encodes CASGVEVGQPQHF.

The gene calls are TRBV2 and TRBJ2-7; D not certain. V lost 2 bases, J lost 3 bases, and 2 bases lay in between. Germline CDR1 and CDR2: SNHLY and FYNNEI. The CDR3 covers 11 residues. CDR3 amino acids: CASSELYEQYF. The CDR3 DNA follows: TGTGCCAGCAGTGAACTCTACGAGCAGTACTTC.

V is TRBV27 and J is TRBJ1-5; weak D call: TRBD1 (6 bases). CDR1 is MNHEY, CDR2 SMNVEV, per germline (reference sequence). The CDR3 sequence is 16 residues long. Deletions cut 4 bases from V and 2 bases from J, with 15 bases between. This chain's CDR3 is CASSSPGTTGNQPQHF. The DNA for the CDR3 is TGTGCCAGCAGTTCCCCCGGGACAACAGGCAATCAGCCCCAGCATTTT.

The J gene is TRBJ2-5, the V gene TRBV7-2; no clear D. With 5 bases removed from V and 4 bases from J, the gap between germline ends came to 23 bases. Germline V gives CDR1 SGHTA, CDR2 FQGNSA. This CDR3 has 17 amino acids. The CDR3 coding sequence is TGTGCCAGCAGCCCTCGAACCGGTTCGTCCTTTGTAGAGACCCAGTACTTC. This gives the protein CASSPRTGSSFVETQYF.

This clone was seen a handful of times. V and J are TRBV25-1 and TRBJ1-2; D is ambiguous. From germline, CDR1 is MGHDK and CDR2 SYGVNS. The germline V and J ends were trimmed by 5 bases and 7 bases, with 11 bases remaining between them. CDR3 length: 12 amino acids. DNA for the CDR3: TGTGCCAGCAGTATGGCGGGGTTTGGCTACACCTTC. It specifies CASSMAGFGYTF.

The chain couples TRBV12-5 to TRBJ1-1; 8 bases are shared with TRBD1. Germline CDR1 LGHNT, CDR2 FRNRAP. V was clipped by 5 bases and J by 4 bases; unmatched bases: 15. This CDR3 comprises 17 residues. The CDR3 loop reads CASGVGQGGYFGTEAFF. As DNA, the CDR3 is TGTGCTAGTGGTGTTGGACAGGGTGGTTATTTCGGCACTGAAGCTTTCTTT.

This chain joins TRBV24-1 and TRBJ1-4; unclear D gene. The CDR3 totals 16 residues. V lost 3 bases to trimming and J lost 4 bases, with 14 bases between them. The germline gives CDR1 KGHDR, CDR2 SFDVKD. Here the CDR3 reads CATSDGLRPFNEKLFF. Written as DNA, the CDR3 is TGTGCCACCAGTGATGGTCTCCGGCCCTTTAATGAAAAACTGTTTTTT.

The chain is built from TRBV12-3 or TRBV12-4 and TRBJ2-2; D ambiguous. The germline V and J ends were trimmed by 4 bases and 7 bases, with 7 bases remaining between them. The CDR3 runs 12 residues. CDR3 nucleotides: TGTGCCAGCAGTTCAGGAAGCGGGGAGCTGTTTTTT. Translation: CASSSGSGELFF.

This chain links TRBV7-8 with TRBJ1-1; D not certain. There are 12 residues in the CDR3. Trimming took 1 base from V and 4 from J, leaving 4 bases between them. Germline values: CDR1 SGHVS, CDR2 FQNEAQ. The CDR3 DNA is TGTGCCAGCAGCTTAGGGGCCACTGAAGCTTTCTTT. Translation: CASSLGATEAFF.

This clone has a handful of counts. The V gene is TRBV6-5, the J gene TRBJ1-1, with 9 bases lining up with TRBD1. The CDR3 covers 14 residues. J gave up 12 bases and V 1 base, and 9 bases lay outside the gene matches. Germline assignment: CDR1 MNHEY and CDR2 SVGAGI. The CDR3 bases are TGTGCCAGCAGTTACTTGTCGACAGGGGGATCGTCTTTCTTT. Its translation: CASSYLSTGGSSFF.

In its sample, this clone was seen a few times. The chain has TRBV7-8 and TRBJ2-3, with TRBD1 matching 8 bases. The junction had 7 bases not matched to a gene; V was cut back by 5 bases and J by 0 bases. The CDR3 runs to 16 residues. CDR1 SGHVS and CDR2 FQNEAQ come from the germline V gene. The CDR3 DNA reads as TGTGCCAGCAGCCCCCTGGACAGGGAGAGCACAGATACGCAGTATTTT. It encodes CASSPLDRESTDTQYF.

V usage is TRBV12-3 or TRBV12-4 and J usage is TRBJ2-1, with D unresolved. V lost 6 bases to trimming and J lost 4 bases, with 10 bases between them. The CDR3 extends over 13 amino acids. The CDR3 sequence: CASRIDSYNEQFF. The CDR3 DNA is TGTGCCAGCAGGATAGACTCTTACAATGAGCAGTTCTTC.

This chain links TRBV7-8 with TRBJ2-6; D is unclear. Deletions cut 5 bases from V and 0 bases from J, with 8 bases between. Germline assignment: CDR1 SGHVS and CDR2 FQNEAQ. The length of the CDR3 is 15 residues. The CDR3 nucleotides read TGTGCCAGCAGCCCGTTAACCTCTGGGGCCAACGTCCTGACTTTC. It encodes CASSPLTSGANVLTF.

The rearrangement links TRBV7-9 to TRBJ1-6; D is ambiguous. CDR1 is SEHNR, CDR2 FQNEAQ, per germline (reference sequence). The CDR3 is 16 amino acids. Trimming shortened V by 0 bases and J by 9 bases, and 15 bases separated the two germline ends. CDR3 region: CASSLAPRGKGSPLHF. For the CDR3, the DNA is TGTGCCAGCAGCTTAGCGCCCCGAGGGAAGGGTTCACCCCTCCACTTT.

This clone occurred a few times. This chain links TRBV7-9 with TRBJ2-3, with TRBD2 as a possible D gene (5 bases). This CDR3 is built from 16 residues. V lost 6 bases and J 0 bases, leaving 16 bases between the germline ends. Germline V CDR1 and CDR2: SEHNR, FQNEAQ (reference sequence). CDR3 DNA: TGTGCCAGCAGGTACTTCGGTACGGGGAGCACAGATACGCAGTATTTT. Residues: CASRYFGTGSTDTQYF. Full variable domain (outside the CDR3, taken from reference TRBV7-9 and TRBJ2-3): DTGVSQNPRHKITKRGQNVTFRCDPISEHNRLYWYRQTLGQGPEFLTYFQNEAQLEKSRLLSDRFSAERPKGSFSTLEIQRTEQGDSAMYLCASRYFGTGSTDTQYFGPGTRLTVL.

The V gene is TRBV7-3, the J gene TRBJ1-1; D is perhaps TRBD1 (5 bases). There are 16 residues in the CDR3. Trimming cost V 5 bases and J 0 bases, with 16 bases left between them. Germline assignment: CDR1 SGHTA and CDR2 FQGTGA. CDR3 region: CASSPGGGFMNTEAFF. The CDR3, as DNA: TGTGCCAGCAGCCCTGGGGGAGGGTTTATGAACACTGAAGCTTTCTTT.

The V call is TRBV30, the J call TRBJ1-1; 8 nucleotides match TRBD1. The V and J ends lost 2 bases and 4 bases, in that order; junction bases with no gene match: 6. Per the germline V gene, CDR1 is GTSNPN and CDR2 is SVGIG (reference sequence). CDR3 length: 14 residues. The CDR3 here is CAWSRRGRRTEAFF. The DNA of the CDR3 is TGTGCCTGGAGTCGCAGGGGGCGCCGCACTGAAGCTTTCTTT.

This chain uses TRBV27 with TRBJ1-1, with D perhaps TRBD1 (6 bases). Trimming took 2 bases from V and 10 from J, leaving 17 bases between them. Germline CDR1 reads MNHEY; CDR2 reads SMNVEV (reference sequence). CDR3 size: 14 residues. The CDR3, as DNA: TGTGCCAGCAGTTTAGGGGGGATGAGGACAGCAGCTTTCTTT. Encoded protein: CASSLGGMRTAAFF.

In regard to this clone: Other DNA sequences from this sample encode an identical CDR3 as well. The rearrangement uses TRBV12-3 or TRBV12-4 and TRBJ1-3; the D is unclear. V lost 5 bases and J lost 3, with 5 bases in between. This CDR3 has 12 residues. DNA of the CDR3: TGTGCCAGCAGTCCCGGTGGAAACACCATATATTTT. Amino acid sequence: CASSPGGNTIYF.

V gene TRBV7-9 combines with J gene TRBJ1-6; D uncertain. This CDR3 comprises 13 residues. The germline V gene encodes CDR1 SEHNR and CDR2 FQNEAQ (reference sequence). Trimming stripped 1 base from V and 11 bases from J, with 9 bases between. Here the CDR3 reads CASSLVSSPPLHF. DNA for the CDR3: TGTGCCAGCAGCTTAGTTAGCAGTCCACCCCTCCACTTT.

The chain couples TRBV3-1 (or the pseudogene TRBV3-2) to TRBJ1-5; the D is unclear. This CDR3 region has 15 residues. Germline values: CDR1 LGHDT, CDR2 YNNKEL (reference sequence). The ends were cut back, 0 bases at V and 7 bases at J, with 13 bases in the middle. CDR3 sequence reads: CASSQDPRQAQPQHF. The DNA for the CDR3 is TGTGCCAGCAGCCAAGATCCGCGGCAGGCACAGCCCCAGCATTTT.

This clone occurred once. The chain combines TRBV7-9 with TRBJ1-3, with unresolved D. Germline CDR1 reads SEHNR; CDR2 reads FQNEAQ (reference sequence). This CDR3 comprises 14 residues. V was pared by 1 base and J by 3 bases, with 7 bases between. The DNA of the CDR3 is TGTGCCAGCAGCTTAGGAACGTTTGGAAACACCATATATTTT. Amino acid sequence: CASSLGTFGNTIYF.

The gene calls are TRBV2 and TRBJ2-1; TRBD2 aligns across 7 bases. The CDR3 has 14 amino acids. The V gene's germline CDR1 is SNHLY and CDR2 FYNNEI. J gave up 6 bases and V 7 bases, and 9 bases lay outside the gene matches. The CDR3 DNA follows: TGTGCCAGCATGCTTACTAGCGCGGTCAATGAGCAGTTCTTC. Protein: CASMLTSAVNEQFF.

The V and J genes are TRBV7-9 and TRBJ1-2, with a possible D match to TRBD1 (5 bases). Trimming took 7 bases from V and 7 from J, leaving 13 bases between them. Germline V gene sequence: CDR1 SEHNR, CDR2 FQNEAQ (reference sequence). The CDR3 spans 12 residues. CDR3 nucleotides: TGTGCCAGCAACCGGGACCTCAGTGGCTACACCTTC. The encoded protein is CASNRDLSGYTF.

The gene calls are TRBV5-4 and TRBJ1-3; possibly TRBD1 for D (5 bases). V was clipped by 0 bases and J by 0 bases, with 10 bases between them. The CDR3 spans 16 residues. CDR1 and CDR2 (germline): SGHNT, YYREEE (reference sequence). This chain's CDR3 is CASSLGRGLSGNTIYF. Written as DNA, the CDR3 is TGTGCCAGCAGCTTGGGTAGGGGCCTCTCTGGAAACACCATATATTTT.

The V gene is TRBV5-1, the J gene TRBJ1-1; 8 positions agree with TRBD1. Per the germline V gene, CDR1 is SGHRS and CDR2 is YFSETQ. The ends lost 4 bases at V and 6 bases at J; junction bases unmatched: 5. This CDR3 has 13 amino acids. This chain's CDR3 is CASSVADRAEAFF. CDR3 nucleotides: TGCGCCAGCAGCGTAGCGGACAGGGCTGAAGCTTTCTTT.

This sequence joins TRBV3-1 (or the pseudogene TRBV3-2) and TRBJ2-4, with 8 bases fitting TRBD2. V lost 0 bases, J lost 3 bases, and 10 bases stayed unmatched. CDR1 is LGHDT and CDR2 is YNNKEL in the germline V gene (reference sequence). The CDR3 is 18 amino acids. The CDR3 coding sequence is TGTGCCAGCAGCCAAGATCCAGACCCCGGGAGGGGCAAAAACATTCAGTACTTC. It is translated as CASSQDPDPGRGKNIQYF.

The rearrangement uses TRBV10-3 and TRBJ1-4; TRBD1 aligns across 7 bases. V dropped 0 bases and J dropped 4; count of bases not matched to a gene: 2. Germline V lookup: CDR1 ENHRY, CDR2 SYGVKD. The CDR3 length is 15 residues. Here the CDR3 DNA reads TGTGCCATCAGTGAGTCGCCAGGGGGTAATGAAAAACTGTTTTTT. Amino acids: CAISESPGGNEKLFF.

The genes are TRBV23-1 and TRBJ2-5; D may be TRBD1 or TRBD2 (6 bases each). TRBV23-1 is identified as an open reading frame with a role that is uncertain. This CDR3 has 14 amino acids. Trimming stripped 7 bases from V and 4 bases from J, with 16 bases between. This CDR3 reads CASTLGWGAETQYF. The CDR3 coding sequence is TGCGCCAGCACCCTAGGTTGGGGGGCAGAGACCCAGTACTTC.